Following are 5 T cell receptor beta chains from one sample sequenced in a study of T cells after yellow fever vaccination. Each CDR3 protein is one row after TCRdb ran MiXCR on the 5' RACE reads. Among about 300,000 distinct CDR3 sequences listed, 7.5% to 9.5% were seen once. Here the sequenced sample was CD4+ T cells sorted from PBMCs, taken 5 days after the yellow fever booster vaccination. The receptor set was obtained from a young man who received the YFV17D yellow fever vaccine.

This clonotype showed up just a few times. The chain is built from TRBV12-3 or TRBV12-4 and TRBJ2-1; possibly TRBD2 for D (6 bases). The length of the CDR3 is 12 residues. The ends were cut back, 8 bases at V and 3 bases at J, with 8 bases in the middle. CDR3 residues: CASAGSYNEQFF. For the CDR3, the DNA is TGTGCCAGCGCCGGGAGCTACAATGAGCAGTTCTTC.

In its sample, this clonotype was seen many times. This chain links TRBV29-1 with TRBJ1-1, with TRBD1 matching over 8 bases. V was clipped by 1 base and J by 5 bases; unmatched bases: 15. Germline V CDR1 and CDR2: SQVTM, ANQGSEA. The CDR3 runs 17 residues. The CDR3 DNA reads as TGCAGCGTTGAAGTTCTATCCCTGACAGGGGAGGGAACTGAAGCTTTCTTT. This gives the protein CSVEVLSLTGEGTEAFF.

This clonotype was seen a few times. The chain couples TRBV5-4 to TRBJ1-5; D is unresolved. CDR3 length equals 15 residues. V shed 3 bases and J shed 3 bases, with 13 bases lying between them. Germline V gives CDR1 SGHNT, CDR2 YYREEE (reference sequence). CDR3 sequence: CASSSKEDYNQPQHF. CDR3 DNA sequence: TGTGCCAGCAGCTCAAAAGAAGACTACAATCAGCCCCAGCATTTT.

The rearrangement uses TRBV20-1 and TRBJ1-5; D remains unclear. From germline, CDR1 is DFQATT and CDR2 SNEGSKA (reference sequence). The length of the CDR3 is 12 residues. V gave up 3 bases and J gave up 3 bases, with 6 bases separating them. Here the CDR3 DNA reads TGCAGTGCTAGTGGTCCCAATCAGCCCCAGCATTTT. This sequence encodes CSASGPNQPQHF.

The V call is TRBV7-9, the J call TRBJ1-1, with D tentatively TRBD1 (5 bases). The V end lost 1 base, the J end lost 4 bases, and 13 bases lay between the germline ends. The CDR3 has 15 residues. Germline V gene lookup returns CDR1 SEHNR and CDR2 FQNEAQ (reference sequence). DNA for the CDR3: TGTGCCAGCAGCTTAGAGTTGGGGGTGGCCACTGAAGCTTTCTTT. Amino acid sequence: CASSLELGVATEAFF.